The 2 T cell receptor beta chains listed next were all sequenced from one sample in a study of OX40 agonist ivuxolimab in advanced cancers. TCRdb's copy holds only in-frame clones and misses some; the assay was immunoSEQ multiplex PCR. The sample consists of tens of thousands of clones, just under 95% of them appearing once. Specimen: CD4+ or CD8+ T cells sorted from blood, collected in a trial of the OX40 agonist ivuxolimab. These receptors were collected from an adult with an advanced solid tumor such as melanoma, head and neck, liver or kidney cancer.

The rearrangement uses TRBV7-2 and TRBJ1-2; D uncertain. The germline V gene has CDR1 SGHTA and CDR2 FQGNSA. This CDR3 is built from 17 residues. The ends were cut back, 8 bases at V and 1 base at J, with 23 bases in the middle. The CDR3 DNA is TGTGCCAGCGAAGCAGTCTCCATGAGCGGCTATAACTATGGCTACACCTTC. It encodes CASEAVSMSGYNYGYTF.

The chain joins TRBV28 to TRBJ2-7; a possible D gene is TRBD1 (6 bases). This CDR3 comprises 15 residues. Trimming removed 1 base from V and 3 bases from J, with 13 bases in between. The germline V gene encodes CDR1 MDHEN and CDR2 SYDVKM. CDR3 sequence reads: CASSLSSRGRYEQYF. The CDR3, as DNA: TGTGCCAGCAGTTTATCATCCAGGGGACGCTACGAGCAGTACTTC.